This is a list of T cell receptor beta chains from one sample in a study of beta chain features in type 1 diabetes. TCRdb's table, derived via immunoSEQ multiplex PCR, lists solely in-frame clones and lacks some. This sample has roughly 450,000 clones, with roughly 10% found just once. Sequenced: naive CD4+ T cells from blood. The receptor source for this set is a woman between 18 and 30 years old in good health. The CDR3 runs from the conserved cysteine through the conserved F or W. The order of the fields is V gene, J gene, clone size, D gene, CDR3 protein, CDR3 DNA. The D gene is left open where the match is weak. Only some rows state a clone size, as once, few, many or a class for expanded clones.

TRBV7-9	TRBJ1-5	.	.	CASSLAGSNQPQHF	TGTGCCAGCAGCTTAGCTGGGAGCAATCAGCCCCAGCATTTT
TRBV30	TRBJ2-5	few	TRBD2	CAWSVSREGAYF	TGTGCCTGGAGTGTGTCGCGGGAGGGGGCATACTTC
TRBV4-2	TRBJ2-5	few	.	CASSLNLGSTQETQYF	TGTGCCAGCAGCCTAAACCTGGGTTCTACTCAAGAGACCCAGTACTTC
TRBV7-2	TRBJ2-1	.	TRBD1	CASSLVRAGGNEQFF	TGTGCCAGCAGCTTAGTACGGGCAGGGGGTAATGAGCAGTTCTTC
TRBV7-9	TRBJ2-1	.	TRBD2	CASSSGGLAGRSEQFF	TGTGCCAGCAGCTCCGGGGGACTAGCGGGGAGGAGTGAGCAGTTCTTC
TRBV7-9	TRBJ2-3	few	TRBD2	CASSSTSGKTTDTQYF	TGTGCCAGCAGCTCGACTAGCGGGAAGACCACAGATACGCAGTATTTT
TRBV6-5	TRBJ2-1	few	TRBD2	CATRKSGGEQFF	TGTGCCACACGTAAATCGGGGGGTGAGCAGTTCTTC
TRBV7-9	TRBJ2-3	few	.	CASTFRVPNTQYF	TGTGCCAGCACCTTCAGGGTTCCGAATACGCAGTATTTT
TRBV4-3	TRBJ2-7	.	.	CASSQDSRGNEQYF	TGCGCCAGCAGCCAAGATTCACGCGGGAACGAGCAGTACTTC
TRBV7-2	TRBJ2-3	.	TRBD2	CASSPSGRTDTQYF	TGTGCCAGCAGCCCTAGCGGGAGGACAGATACGCAGTATTTT
TRBV28	TRBJ1-2	once	.	CASSLTQGWGGYTF	TGTGCCAGCAGTTTAACACAGGGCTGGGGAGGCTACACCTTC
TRBV9	TRBJ1-1	.	.	CASSAQRMNTEAFF	TGTGCCAGCAGCGCACAGCGCATGAACACTGAAGCTTTCTTT
TRBV14	TRBJ2-3	few	.	CASSPTRRTDTQYF	TGTGCCAGCAGCCCCACGAGGCGCACAGATACGCAGTATTTT
TRBV6-1	TRBJ2-3	.	.	CASRGVSTDTQYF	TGTGCCAGCAGGGGAGTCAGCACAGATACGCAGTATTTT
TRBV7-9	TRBJ2-5	.	.	CASSNWGGGQETQYF	TGTGCCAGCAGCAACTGGGGAGGGGGCCAAGAGACCCAGTACTTC
TRBV2	TRBJ1-2	.	.	CASSEMRGVSYGYTF	TGTGCCAGCAGTGAAATGAGAGGAGTTTCCTATGGCTACACCTTC
TRBV19	TRBJ2-1	.	.	CASRSQSLSYNEQFF	TGTGCCAGTAGGTCTCAGTCCCTCTCCTACAATGAGCAGTTCTTC
TRBV7-3	TRBJ2-7	once	.	CASSQIGGYEQYF	TGTGCCAGCAGCCAAATTGGCGGTTACGAGCAGTACTTC
TRBV5-4	TRBJ2-4	.	TRBD1	CASSTPDGQEIWYF	TGTGCCAGCAGCACCCCGGATGGACAGGAGATTTGGTACTTC
TRBV6-5	TRBJ1-1	few	TRBD1	CASSGGQSTEAFF	TGTGCCAGCAGTGGGGGACAGAGCACTGAAGCTTTCTTT
TRBV15	TRBJ2-3	few	TRBD2	CATSRGELAGYPDTQYF	TGTGCCACCAGCAGGGGAGAACTAGCGGGGTACCCAGATACGCAGTATTTT
TRBV29-1	TRBJ2-3	.	TRBD2	CSVDRVAGGQYGTDTQYF	TGCAGCGTTGATCGGGTAGCGGGAGGGCAATATGGCACAGATACGCAGTATTTT
TRBV19	TRBJ2-3	.	TRBD2	CASSTPRAGRGTDTQYF	TGTGCCAGTAGTACCCCCCGAGCGGGAAGGGGCACAGATACGCAGTATTTT
TRBV29-1	TRBJ2-5	.	.	CSVAARGGWYQETQYF	TGCAGCGTTGCGGCTCGAGGGGGGTGGTACCAAGAGACCCAGTACTTC
TRBV27	TRBJ2-1	few	TRBD2	CASRTSGIDNEQFF	TGTGCCAGCAGAACTAGCGGGATTGACAATGAGCAGTTCTTC
TRBV5-1	TRBJ2-3	few	TRBD1	CASSRQGNGDTQYF	TGCGCCAGCAGCCGACAGGGGAATGGAGATACGCAGTATTTT
TRBV7-9	TRBJ2-5	.	.	CASSLARGSGDFGTQYF	TGTGCCAGCAGCTTAGCGAGAGGGTCCGGGGACTTCGGGACCCAGTACTTC
TRBV25-1	TRBJ2-3	few	.	CASSEGKKGPDTQYF	TGTGCCAGCAGTGAGGGAAAGAAGGGGCCCGATACGCAGTATTTT
TRBV9	TRBJ1-3	few	.	CASSPWDSDTIYF	TGTGCCAGCAGCCCGTGGGACTCAGACACCATATATTTT
TRBV5-1	TRBJ1-1	.	.	CASSAEGIWNTEAFF	TGCGCCAGCAGCGCGGAAGGCATTTGGAACACTGAAGCTTTCTTT
TRBV7-3	TRBJ2-3	few	TRBD2	CASSLGASGTTDTQYF	TGTGCCAGCAGCTTAGGGGCTAGCGGGACCACAGATACGCAGTATTTT
TRBV18	TRBJ1-6	few	.	CASSGVSAPLHF	TGTGCCAGCTCTGGCGTATCGGCACCCCTCCACTTT
TRBV30	TRBJ1-2	.	.	CAFYTQQGTNYGYTF	TGTGCCTTCTACACTCAACAGGGAACTAACTATGGCTACACCTTC